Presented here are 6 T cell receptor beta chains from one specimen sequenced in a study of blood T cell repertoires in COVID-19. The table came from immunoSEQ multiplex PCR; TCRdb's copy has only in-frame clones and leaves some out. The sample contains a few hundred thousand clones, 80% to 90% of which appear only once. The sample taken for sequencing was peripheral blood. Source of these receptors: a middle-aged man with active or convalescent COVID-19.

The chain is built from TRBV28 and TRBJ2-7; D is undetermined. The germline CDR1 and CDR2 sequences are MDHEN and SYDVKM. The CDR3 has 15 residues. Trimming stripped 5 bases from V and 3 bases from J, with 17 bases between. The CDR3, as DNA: TGTGCCAGCAGTCTCCCCGGGTTGTACCGCTACGAGCAGTACTTC. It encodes CASSLPGLYRYEQYF.

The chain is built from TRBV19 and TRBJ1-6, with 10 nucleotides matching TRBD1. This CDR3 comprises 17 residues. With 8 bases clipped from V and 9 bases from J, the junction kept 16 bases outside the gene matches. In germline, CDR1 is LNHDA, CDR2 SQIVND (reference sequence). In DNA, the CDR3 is TGTGCCAGTGGGCCGACAGGGGGCCCTTTAGTGCGTTCACCCCTCCACTTT. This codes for CASGPTGGPLVRSPLHF.

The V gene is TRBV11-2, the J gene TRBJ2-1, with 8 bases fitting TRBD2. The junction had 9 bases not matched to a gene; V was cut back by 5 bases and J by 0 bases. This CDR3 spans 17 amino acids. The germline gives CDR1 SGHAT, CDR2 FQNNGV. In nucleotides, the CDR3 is TGTGCCAGCAGCCTTGGGTCGCGGGAGGTCTCCTACAATGAGCAGTTCTTC. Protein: CASSLGSREVSYNEQFF.

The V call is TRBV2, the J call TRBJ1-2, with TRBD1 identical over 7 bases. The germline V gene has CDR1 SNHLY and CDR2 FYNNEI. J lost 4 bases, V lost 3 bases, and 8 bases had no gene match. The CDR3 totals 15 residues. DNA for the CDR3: TGTGCCAGCAGTGAGGGAAACAGGGGTTCCTATGGCTACACCTTC. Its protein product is CASSEGNRGSYGYTF.

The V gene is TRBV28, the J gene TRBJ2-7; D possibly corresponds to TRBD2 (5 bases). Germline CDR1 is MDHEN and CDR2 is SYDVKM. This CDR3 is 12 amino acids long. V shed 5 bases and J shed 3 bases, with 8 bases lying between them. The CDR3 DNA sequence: TGTGCCAGCAGTCGGACTTTCTACGAGCAGTACTTC. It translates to CASSRTFYEQYF. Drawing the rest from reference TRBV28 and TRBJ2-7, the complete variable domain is DVKVTQSSRYLVKRTGEKVFLECVQDMDHENMFWYRQDPGLGLRLIYFSYDVKMKEKGDIPEGYSVSREKKERFSLILESASTNQTSMYLCASSRTFYEQYFGPGTRLTVT.

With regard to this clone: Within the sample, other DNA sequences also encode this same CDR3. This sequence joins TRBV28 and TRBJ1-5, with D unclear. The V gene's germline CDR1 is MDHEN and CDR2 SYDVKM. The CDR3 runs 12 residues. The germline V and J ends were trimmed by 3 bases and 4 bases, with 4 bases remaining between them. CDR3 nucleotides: TGTGCCAGCAGTTTCCCTAATCAGCCCCAGCATTTT. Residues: CASSFPNQPQHF.